The 5 T cell receptor beta chains below come from one sample, sequenced in a study of blood T cell repertoires in COVID-19. TCRdb's copy holds only in-frame clones and misses some; the assay was immunoSEQ multiplex PCR. The repertoire holds about 63,000 clones, with roughly 85% as singletons. The sample comprised peripheral blood. The origin of the receptors is a human donor in a cohort sampled during active COVID-19.

The chain couples TRBV11-2 to TRBJ2-5, with a weak D call TRBD2 (5 bases). Germline V CDR1 and CDR2: SGHAT, FQNNGV. The CDR3 is 13 amino acids. Between the trimmed V and J ends, which lost 5 bases and 5 bases, there was a span of 12 bases. Here the CDR3 reads CASSGEWGETQYF. The CDR3 nucleotides read TGTGCCAGCAGCGGGGAGTGGGGTGAGACCCAGTACTTC.

This chain connects TRBV3-1 (or the pseudogene TRBV3-2) to TRBJ1-4, with TRBD1 matching 7 bases. The V and J ends lost 1 base and 8 bases, in that order; junction bases with no gene match: 10. There are 16 residues in the CDR3. Germline V gene sequence: CDR1 LGHDT, CDR2 YNNKEL (reference sequence). CDR3 loop: CASSQGDRVGREKLFF. The CDR3 region has the DNA TGTGCCAGCAGCCAAGGTGACAGGGTCGGGCGGGAAAAACTGTTTTTT.

This clone appeared once. The chain recombines TRBV19 with TRBJ2-3, with D uncertain. The germline V gene has CDR1 LNHDA and CDR2 SQIVND (reference sequence). V lost 6 bases to trimming and J lost 0 bases, with 7 bases between them. The CDR3 has 13 amino acids. The CDR3 nucleotides read TGTGCCAGTAGCCCAGTCAGCACAGATACGCAGTATTTT. This translates into CASSPVSTDTQYF. The whole variable domain, filled in from reference TRBV19 and TRBJ2-3, reads DGGITQSPKYLFRKEGQNVTLSCEQNLNHDAMYWYRQDPGQGLRLIYYSQIVNDFQKGDIAEGYSVSREKKESFPLTVTSAQKNPTAFYLCASSPVSTDTQYFGPGTRLTVL.

This CDR3 is CASSPGHYEQYF. For the CDR3, the DNA is TGTGCCAGCAGCCCCGGACACTACGAGCAGTACTTC. The chain couples TRBV7-8 to TRBJ2-7, with D possibly TRBD1 on 5 matching bases. CDR1 and CDR2 from the germline V gene are SGHVS and FQNEAQ. The CDR3 sequence is 12 residues long. The V gene lost 5 bases and the J gene lost 3 bases, with 8 bases spanning the gap. Supplemented by reference TRBV7-8 and TRBJ2-7, the full variable domain reads GAGVSQSPRYKVAKRGQDVALRCDPISGHVSLFWYQQALGQGPEFLTYFQNEAQLDKSGLPSDRFFAERPEGSVSTLKIQRTQQEDSAVYLCASSPGHYEQYFGPGTRLTVT.

The chain links TRBV7-8 to TRBJ1-5; 9 positions match TRBD1. V lost 5 bases to trimming and J lost 4 bases; unmatched junction nucleotides: 6. Germline V CDR1 and CDR2: SGHVS, FQNEAQ. The CDR3 is 15 residues long. The CDR3 DNA reads TGTGCCAGCAGCATACAGGGGGCTGTGAATCAGCCCCAGCATTTT. Protein: CASSIQGAVNQPQHF.